The 26 T cell receptor beta chains given below trace back to one sample, sequenced in a study of blood T cell repertoires in COVID-19. Assay: immunoSEQ multiplex PCR; the TCRdb copy retains only in-frame clones and omits some. The data hold about 68,000 clones, with 65% to 80% observed a single time. The material sequenced was peripheral blood. These receptors were obtained from a human donor in a cohort sampled during active COVID-19.

This chain joins TRBV19 and TRBJ2-3; possible D gene TRBD1, 6 bases. Germline CDR1 LNHDA, CDR2 SQIVND (reference sequence). The CDR3 loop spans 14 amino acids. The CDR3 is CASKAGVNTDTQYF. DNA of the CDR3: TGTGCGTCCAAAGCAGGGGTCAACACAGATACGCAGTATTTT.

This clone appeared a single time. The V call is TRBV7-2, the J call TRBJ2-2, with D perhaps TRBD1 (6 bases). Germline values: CDR1 SGHTA, CDR2 FQGNSA. Trimming cost V 4 bases and J 6 bases, with 9 bases left between them. The CDR3 length is 13 residues. The CDR3 region has the DNA TGTGCCAGCAGCTCGCAGGGGCCCGGGGAGCTGTTTTTT. As protein: CASSSQGPGELFF.

V and J are TRBV19 and TRBJ2-5; TRBD2 might be the D (5 bases). Germline V lookup: CDR1 LNHDA, CDR2 SQIVND (reference sequence). There are 13 residues in the CDR3. V gave up 4 bases and J gave up 5 bases, with 11 bases separating them. CDR3 region: CASSNHPGETQYF. Here the CDR3 DNA reads TGTGCCAGTAGTAATCACCCGGGGGAGACCCAGTACTTC.

The rearrangement uses TRBV10-2 and TRBJ1-5; the D is unclear. Germline V gene data show CDR1 as WSHSY and CDR2 as SAAADI. This CDR3 is 14 amino acids long. Trimming removed 5 bases at V and 2 bases at J, with 10 bases between. The CDR3 DNA is TGCGCCAGCAGTAGAACCGGAGGCAATCAGCCCCAGCATTTT. Its protein is CASSRTGGNQPQHF.

The rearrangement uses TRBV29-1 and TRBJ2-3, with D maybe TRBD2 (6 bases). CDR3 length equals 14 residues. The germline gives CDR1 SQVTM, CDR2 ANQGSEA. Trimming took off 4 bases at V and 9 bases at J, with 20 bases between the two ends. CDR3 in DNA: TGCAGCGTTGTAGGGAGGTTTAGCGGACAAACGCAGTATTTT. It is translated as CSVVGRFSGQTQYF.

The rearrangement joins TRBV6-5 to TRBJ2-7; possibly TRBD1 for D (6 bases). Trimming stripped 4 bases from V and 3 bases from J, with 13 bases between. The V gene's germline CDR1 is MNHEY and CDR2 SVGAGI. The CDR3 has 14 residues. CDR3 nucleotides: TGTGCCAGCAGTTCCGATCCCAGGGGCTACGAGCAGTACTTC. As protein: CASSSDPRGYEQYF.

The CDR3 DNA sequence: TGTGCCAGCAGCAAAGGGCGCGGCCCGGGAAACACCATATATTTT. Its protein is CASSKGRGPGNTIYF. The rearrangement uses TRBV21-1 and TRBJ1-3. TRBV21-1 is a documented pseudogene. The CDR3 sequence is 15 residues long.

The chain links TRBV5-1 to TRBJ1-1; D unclear. Germline V gives CDR1 SGHRS, CDR2 YFSETQ. The CDR3 runs 13 residues. Trimming pared 7 bases from V and 6 bases from J, leaving 16 bases between. CDR3 DNA sequence: TGCGCCAGCGGGCCGGGAGGGAGCTCTGAAGCTTTCTTT. Translating it yields CASGPGGSSEAFF.

V gene TRBV5-4 combines with J gene TRBJ2-3; D gene unclear. With 0 bases removed from V and 2 bases from J, the gap between germline ends came to 10 bases. Germline-derived CDR1 and CDR2 are SGHNT and YYREEE (reference sequence). CDR3 length: 15 residues. CDR3 bases: TGTGCCAGCAGCTTGGGACTCTCGAACACAGATACGCAGTATTTT. It specifies CASSLGLSNTDTQYF.

The chain's CDR3 is CASSPSGGVYNEQFF. DNA for the CDR3: TGTGCCAGCAGCCCAAGCGGGGGGGTCTACAATGAGCAGTTCTTC. The J gene is TRBJ2-1, the V gene TRBV11-2; 10 bases fit TRBD2. The CDR3 covers 15 residues. Looked up from germline, CDR1 is SGHAT and CDR2 is FQNNGV. The trim removed 5 bases at V and 3 bases at J, leaving 4 bases unmatched.

The rearrangement links TRBV5-4 to TRBJ2-7, with 8 bases aligning to TRBD1. Germline V lookup: CDR1 SGHNT, CDR2 YYREEE (reference sequence). V dropped 3 bases and J dropped 3; count of bases not matched to a gene: 8. The CDR3 is 15 residues long. The CDR3, as DNA: TGTGCCAGCAGCTCCGACAGGGGAAGCCACTACGAGCAGTACTTC. Translated, it gives CASSSDRGSHYEQYF.

V and J are TRBV28 and TRBJ2-7; D might be TRBD1 (6 bases). V was pared by 7 bases and J by 6 bases, with 13 bases between. The germline gives CDR1 MDHEN, CDR2 SYDVKM. The CDR3 is made up of 12 amino acids. The CDR3 bases are TGTGCCAGCAATGTGTTAGGGGGCGAGCAGTACTTC. Translation gives CASNVLGGEQYF.

This clone occurred a few times. The gene calls are TRBV5-1 and TRBJ2-7; maybe TRBD2 (6 bases). The V and J ends lost 0 bases and 7 bases respectively, with 17 bases between them. This CDR3 has 15 amino acids. Germline loops: CDR1 SGHRS, CDR2 YFSETQ. In DNA form, the CDR3 reads TGCGCCAGCAGCTTGGAACTAGCCCAACCCGGGGAGCAGTACTTC. Translated, it gives CASSLELAQPGEQYF.

This clone was picked up one time. The genes are TRBV9 and TRBJ2-5, with D tentatively TRBD2 (7 bases). Germline V gene sequence: CDR1 SGDLS, CDR2 YYNGEE. V dropped 4 bases and J dropped 5 bases, with 21 bases sitting between them. This CDR3 is built from 16 residues. CDR3 nucleotides: TGTGCCAGCAGCCCCTACGGGGGGAATCAGGGGGAGACCCAGTACTTC. It specifies CASSPYGGNQGETQYF.

In its sample, this clone was seen a few times. The chain joins TRBV5-1 to TRBJ2-2, with 7 bases matching TRBD1. The V gene end was trimmed by 5 bases and the J gene end by 5 bases; junction bases not matched to a gene: 12. In germline, CDR1 is SGHRS, CDR2 YFSETQ. The CDR3 has 16 residues. The CDR3 loop reads CASSFVAGRGTGELFF. The CDR3 bases are TGCGCCAGCAGTTTCGTGGCCGGCAGGGGGACCGGGGAGCTGTTTTTT.

This clone was counted many times. The chain carries TRBV3-1 (or the pseudogene TRBV3-2) and TRBJ1-2; D might be TRBD1 (6 bases). Germline CDR1 is LGHDT and CDR2 is YNNKEL (reference sequence). The CDR3 has 15 amino acids. V lost 6 bases and J lost 3, with 17 bases in between. The CDR3 nucleotides are TGTGCCAGCAGTCACCTAACGACAGGAGACTATGGCTACACCTTC. It translates to CASSHLTTGDYGYTF.

This chain joins TRBV5-6 and TRBJ2-3; no firm D call. CDR1 is SGHDT, CDR2 YYEEEE, per germline. There are 14 residues in the CDR3. V was cut by 6 bases and J by 0 bases, with 11 bases left in between. CDR3 amino acids: CASIRSLSTDTQYF. In nucleotides, the CDR3 is TGTGCCAGCATCCGTTCCCTTAGCACAGATACGCAGTATTTT.

This chain links TRBV12-3 or TRBV12-4 with TRBJ1-5; no clear D. This CDR3 has 12 amino acids. V was cut by 3 bases and J by 5 bases, with 5 bases left in between. The CDR3: CASSFGDQPQHF. The CDR3 DNA is TGTGCCAGCAGTTTTGGAGATCAGCCCCAGCATTTT.

J is TRBJ1-3 and V is TRBV20-1, with TRBD1 matching 9 bases. Germline CDR1 DFQATT, CDR2 SNEGSKA (reference sequence). The CDR3 covers 11 residues. The J segment lost 10 bases and the V segment lost 6 bases, leaving 4 bases of the junction unmatched. CDR3 in DNA: TGCAGTGCGCGACAGGGGGGAACCATATATTTT. Amino acid sequence: CSARQGGTIYF.

The CDR3 sequence is CASSLSRGGEQFF. CDR3 in DNA: TGTGCCAGCAGTTTAAGTCGGGGGGGTGAGCAGTTCTTC. V and J are TRBV28 and TRBJ2-1; 8 positions match TRBD2. CDR1 is MDHEN and CDR2 is SYDVKM in the germline V gene. The CDR3 spans 13 residues. Losses at the gene ends were 2 bases for V and 9 bases for J; bases not matched to a gene: 3.

The chain joins TRBV6-2 or TRBV6-3 to TRBJ2-7, with D perhaps matching TRBD2 (6 bases). Trimming left V 5 bases short and J 6 bases short, with 11 bases between. CDR1 MNHEY and CDR2 SVGEGT come from the germline V gene. The CDR3 has 12 residues. In nucleotides, the CDR3 is TGTGCCAGCAGTGGGGACTCTCGCGAGCAGTACTTC. Protein sequence: CASSGDSREQYF.

The V gene is TRBV11-2, the J gene TRBJ1-4; D gene unclear. Per germline, CDR1 SGHAT and CDR2 FQNNGV. The CDR3 runs 15 residues. V gave up 4 bases and J gave up 4 bases, with 13 bases separating them. CDR3 coding DNA: TGTGCCAGCAGCTCCAGTGGCACCGATAATGAAAAACTGTTTTTT. This sequence encodes CASSSSGTDNEKLFF.

The CDR3 is CASSNTPGTHNLREQYF. DNA of the CDR3: TGTGCCAGCAGTAACACTCCCGGGACACACAACTTAAGGGAGCAGTACTTC. J is TRBJ2-7 and V is TRBV6-7; D is perhaps TRBD1 (6 bases). TRBV6-7 belongs to the ORF category, with a function that is uncertain. This CDR3 is 17 amino acids long. With 5 bases removed from V and 7 bases from J, the gap between germline ends came to 27 bases.

CDR3 nucleotides: TGTGCCTGGACCAGGACAGGGGCAAAGGAAAAACTGTTTTTT. Its translation: CAWTRTGAKEKLFF. The gene calls are TRBV30 and TRBJ1-4, with TRBD1 matching 9 bases. CDR3 length: 14 residues. The ends lost 4 bases at V and 8 bases at J; junction bases unmatched: 8. CDR1 and CDR2 (germline): GTSNPN, SVGIG (reference sequence). The entire variable domain, with the rest obtained from reference TRBV30 and TRBJ1-4, is as follows: SQTIHQWPATLVQPVGSPLSLECTVEGTSNPNLYWYRQAAGRGLQLLFYSVGIGQISSEVPQNLSASRPQDRQFILSSKKLLLSDSGFYLCAWTRTGAKEKLFFGSGTQLSVL.

V is TRBV10-3 and J is TRBJ2-2; the D gene is possibly TRBD2 (6 bases). V gave up 2 bases and J gave up 3 bases, with 13 bases separating them. CDR1 and CDR2 from the germline V gene are ENHRY and SYGVKD. The CDR3 runs to 16 residues. The CDR3 here is CAISERGGADTGELFF. The CDR3, as DNA: TGTGCCATCAGTGAGAGGGGCGGGGCGGACACCGGGGAGCTGTTTTTT.

The chain is built from TRBV7-5 and TRBJ2-3; the table calls TRBD2, which could not be checked here. TRBV7-5 corresponds to a pseudogene. There are 17 residues in the CDR3. CDR3: CARSLEADSGSTDTQYF. Written as DNA, the CDR3 is TGTGCCAGAAGCTTAGAGGCGGATAGCGGGAGCACAGATACGCAGTATTTT.